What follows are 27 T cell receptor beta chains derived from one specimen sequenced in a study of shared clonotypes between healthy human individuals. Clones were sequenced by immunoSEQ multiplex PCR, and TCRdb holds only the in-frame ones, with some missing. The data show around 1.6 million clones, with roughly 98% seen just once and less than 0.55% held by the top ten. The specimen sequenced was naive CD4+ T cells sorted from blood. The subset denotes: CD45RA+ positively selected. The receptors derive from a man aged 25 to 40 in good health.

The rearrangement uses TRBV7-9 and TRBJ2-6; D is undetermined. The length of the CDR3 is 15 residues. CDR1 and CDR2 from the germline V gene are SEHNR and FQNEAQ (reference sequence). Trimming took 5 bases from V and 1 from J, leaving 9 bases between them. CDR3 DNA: TGTGCCAGCAGCCCGTCCTTGTCTGGGGCCAACGTCCTGACTTTC. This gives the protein CASSPSLSGANVLTF.

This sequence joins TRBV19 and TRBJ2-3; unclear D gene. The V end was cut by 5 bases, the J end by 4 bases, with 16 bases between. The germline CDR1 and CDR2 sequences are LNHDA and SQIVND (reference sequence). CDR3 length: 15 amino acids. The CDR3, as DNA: TGTGCCAGTAGTCCCAGGCTCGTCCCCCCAGATACGCAGTATTTT. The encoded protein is CASSPRLVPPDTQYF.

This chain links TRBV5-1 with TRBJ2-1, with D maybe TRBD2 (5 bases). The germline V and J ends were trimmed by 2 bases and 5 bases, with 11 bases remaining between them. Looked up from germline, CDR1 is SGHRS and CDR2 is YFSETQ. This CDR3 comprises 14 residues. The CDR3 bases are TGCGCCAGCAGCTTAGGCGGGCCCGACAATGAGCAGTTCTTC. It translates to CASSLGGPDNEQFF.

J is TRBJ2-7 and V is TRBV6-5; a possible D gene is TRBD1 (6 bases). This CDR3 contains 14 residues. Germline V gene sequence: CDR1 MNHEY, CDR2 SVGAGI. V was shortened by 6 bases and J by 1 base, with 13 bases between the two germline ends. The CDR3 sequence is CASSRQGQSYEQYF. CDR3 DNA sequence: TGTGCCAGCAGCCGGCAAGGACAGTCCTACGAGCAGTACTTC.

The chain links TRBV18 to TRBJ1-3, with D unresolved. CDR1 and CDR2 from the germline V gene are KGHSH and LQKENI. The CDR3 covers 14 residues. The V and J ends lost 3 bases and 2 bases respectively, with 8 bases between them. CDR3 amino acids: CASSPDLAGNTIYF. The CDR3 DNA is TGTGCCAGCTCACCGGATTTAGCTGGAAACACCATATATTTT.

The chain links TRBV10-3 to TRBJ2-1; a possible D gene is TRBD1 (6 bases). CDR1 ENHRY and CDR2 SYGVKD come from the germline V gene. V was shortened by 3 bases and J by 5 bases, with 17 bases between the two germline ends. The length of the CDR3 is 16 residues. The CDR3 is CAISDRGTKGNNEQFF. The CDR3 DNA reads TGTGCCATCAGTGATAGGGGGACCAAGGGAAACAATGAGCAGTTCTTC.

CDR3 in amino acids: CASSGGGQRTYEQYF. In DNA, the CDR3 is TGTGCCAGCAGTGGGGGGGGACAACGTACCTACGAGCAGTACTTC. The chain combines TRBV6-1 with TRBJ2-7, with D possibly being TRBD2 (7 bases). The CDR3 consists of 15 residues. V gave up 4 bases and J gave up 2 bases, with 15 bases separating them. Per the germline V gene, CDR1 is MNHNS and CDR2 is SASEGT.

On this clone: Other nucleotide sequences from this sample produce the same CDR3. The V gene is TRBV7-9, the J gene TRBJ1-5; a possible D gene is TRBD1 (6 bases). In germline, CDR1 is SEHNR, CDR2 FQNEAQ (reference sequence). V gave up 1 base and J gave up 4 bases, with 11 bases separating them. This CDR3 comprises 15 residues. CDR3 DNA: TGTGCCAGCAGCTTAGGCCTACAGGGTAATCAGCCCCAGCATTTT. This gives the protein CASSLGLQGNQPQHF.

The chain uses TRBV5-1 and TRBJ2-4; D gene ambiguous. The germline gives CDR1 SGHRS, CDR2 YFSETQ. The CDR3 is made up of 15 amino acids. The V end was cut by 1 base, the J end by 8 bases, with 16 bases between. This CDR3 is CASSLLGGRLDIQYF. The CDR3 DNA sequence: TGCGCCAGCAGCTTGTTGGGTGGCAGGCTTGACATTCAGTACTTC.

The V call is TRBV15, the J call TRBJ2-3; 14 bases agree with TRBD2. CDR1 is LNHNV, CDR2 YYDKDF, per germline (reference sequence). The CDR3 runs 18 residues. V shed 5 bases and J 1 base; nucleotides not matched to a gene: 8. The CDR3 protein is CATSLGLAGGLGTDTQYF. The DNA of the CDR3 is TGTGCCACCAGCCTCGGACTAGCGGGAGGATTGGGCACAGATACGCAGTATTTT.

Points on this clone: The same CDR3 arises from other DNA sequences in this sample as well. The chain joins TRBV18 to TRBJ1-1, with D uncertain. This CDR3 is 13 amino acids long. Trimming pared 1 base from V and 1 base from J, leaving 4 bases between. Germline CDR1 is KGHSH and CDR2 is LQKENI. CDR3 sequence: CASSPLGNTEAFF. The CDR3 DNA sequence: TGTGCCAGCTCACCACTAGGGAACACTGAAGCTTTCTTT.

In DNA, the CDR3 is TGTGCCAGCTCACCTCGACAGGGGAAACCCTACGAGCAGTACTTC. This gives the protein CASSPRQGKPYEQYF. The genes are TRBV18 and TRBJ2-7, with 8 bases matching TRBD1. This CDR3 comprises 15 residues. Per the germline V gene, CDR1 is KGHSH and CDR2 is LQKENI. Trimming cost V 3 bases and J 2 bases; bases outside gene matches: 6.

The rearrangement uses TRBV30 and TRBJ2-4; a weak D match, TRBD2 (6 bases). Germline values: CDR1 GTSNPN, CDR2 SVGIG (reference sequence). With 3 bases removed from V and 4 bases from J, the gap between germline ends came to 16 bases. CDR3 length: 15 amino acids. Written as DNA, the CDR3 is TGTGCCTGGAGCTTGTGGGAGGTACCAAAAAACATTCAGTACTTC. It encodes CAWSLWEVPKNIQYF.

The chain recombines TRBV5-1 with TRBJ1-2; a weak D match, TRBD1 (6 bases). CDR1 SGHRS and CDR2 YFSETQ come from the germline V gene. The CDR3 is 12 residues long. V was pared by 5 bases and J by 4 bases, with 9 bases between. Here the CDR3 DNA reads TGCGCCAGCAGTCGGACAGTCTATGGCTACACCTTC. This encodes CASSRTVYGYTF.

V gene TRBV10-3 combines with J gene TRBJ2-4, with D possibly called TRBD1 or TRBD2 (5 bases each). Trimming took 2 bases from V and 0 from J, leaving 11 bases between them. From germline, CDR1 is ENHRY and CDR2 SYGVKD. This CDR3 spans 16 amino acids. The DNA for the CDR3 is TGTGCCATCAGTGAGGGGGGAGAGCTAGCCAAAAACATTCAGTACTTC. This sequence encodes CAISEGGELAKNIQYF.

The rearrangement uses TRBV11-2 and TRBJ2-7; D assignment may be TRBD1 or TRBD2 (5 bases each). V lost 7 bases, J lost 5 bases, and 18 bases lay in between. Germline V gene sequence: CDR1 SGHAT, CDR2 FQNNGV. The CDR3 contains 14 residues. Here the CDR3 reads CASTRAGAPNEQYF. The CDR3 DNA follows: TGTGCCAGCACTAGGGCCGGGGCCCCCAACGAGCAGTACTTC.

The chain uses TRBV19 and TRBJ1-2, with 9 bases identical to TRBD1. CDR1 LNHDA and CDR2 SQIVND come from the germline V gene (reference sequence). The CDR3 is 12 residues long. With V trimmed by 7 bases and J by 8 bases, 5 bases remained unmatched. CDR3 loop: CASTPDRGGYTF. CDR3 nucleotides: TGTGCCAGTACCCCAGACAGGGGGGGCTACACCTTC.

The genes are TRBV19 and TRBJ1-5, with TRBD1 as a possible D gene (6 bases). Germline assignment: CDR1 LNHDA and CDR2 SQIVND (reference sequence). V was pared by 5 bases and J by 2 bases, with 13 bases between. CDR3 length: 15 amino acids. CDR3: CASSPSGAGNQPQHF. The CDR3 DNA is TGTGCCAGTAGTCCCTCAGGGGCGGGCAATCAGCCCCAGCATTTT. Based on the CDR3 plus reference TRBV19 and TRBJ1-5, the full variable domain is DGGITQSPKYLFRKEGQNVTLSCEQNLNHDAMYWYRQDPGQGLRLIYYSQIVNDFQKGDIAEGYSVSREKKESFPLTVTSAQKNPTAFYLCASSPSGAGNQPQHFGDGTRLSIL.

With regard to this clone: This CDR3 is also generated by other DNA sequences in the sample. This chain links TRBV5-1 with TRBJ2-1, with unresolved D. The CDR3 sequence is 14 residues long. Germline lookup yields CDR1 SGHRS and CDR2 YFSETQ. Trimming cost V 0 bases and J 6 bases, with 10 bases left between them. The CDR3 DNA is TGCGCCAGCAGCTTGGAGCGAGAAGGCAATGAGCAGTTCTTC. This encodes CASSLEREGNEQFF.

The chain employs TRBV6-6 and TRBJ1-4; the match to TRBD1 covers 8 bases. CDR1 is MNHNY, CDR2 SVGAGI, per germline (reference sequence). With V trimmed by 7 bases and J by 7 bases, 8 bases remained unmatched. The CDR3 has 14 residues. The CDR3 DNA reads TGTGCCAGCAACAACAGGGGGAGTAGTGAAAAACTGTTTTTT. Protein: CASNNRGSSEKLFF.

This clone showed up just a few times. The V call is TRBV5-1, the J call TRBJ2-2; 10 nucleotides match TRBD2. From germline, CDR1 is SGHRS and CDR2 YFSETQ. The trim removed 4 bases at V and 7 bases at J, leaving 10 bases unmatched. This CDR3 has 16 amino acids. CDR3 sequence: CASSRKAGGPSGELFF. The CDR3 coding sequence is TGCGCCAGCAGCCGAAAAGCGGGAGGGCCTAGCGGGGAGCTGTTTTTT. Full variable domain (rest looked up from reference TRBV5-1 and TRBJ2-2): KAGVTQTPRYLIKTRGQQVTLSCSPISGHRSVSWYQQTPGQGLQFLFEYFSETQRNKGNFPGRFSGRQFSNSRSEMNVSTLELGDSALYLCASSRKAGGPSGELFFGEGSRLTVL.

The DNA for the CDR3 is TGCGCCAGCAGCCAAGCCCCGCGGGGGGACAGTACGGAGACCCAGTACTTC. Translating it yields CASSQAPRGDSTETQYF. The rearrangement uses TRBV4-1 and TRBJ2-5; TRBD2 is a possible D gene (8 bases). The ends were cut back, 1 base at V and 5 bases at J, with 20 bases in the middle. The CDR3 spans 17 residues. CDR1 is MGHRA, CDR2 YSYEKL, per germline.

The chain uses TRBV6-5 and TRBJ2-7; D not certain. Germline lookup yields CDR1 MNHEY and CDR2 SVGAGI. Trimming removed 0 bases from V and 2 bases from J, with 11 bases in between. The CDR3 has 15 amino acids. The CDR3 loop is CASSYSFHLTYEQYF. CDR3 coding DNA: TGTGCCAGCAGTTACTCGTTTCATTTAACCTACGAGCAGTACTTC.

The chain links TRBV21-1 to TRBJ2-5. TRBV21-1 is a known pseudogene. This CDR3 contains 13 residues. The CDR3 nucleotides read TGTGCCAGCAGCAAAGGGGTTGGCCGGAAAAAATACTTC. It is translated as CASSKGVGRKKYF.

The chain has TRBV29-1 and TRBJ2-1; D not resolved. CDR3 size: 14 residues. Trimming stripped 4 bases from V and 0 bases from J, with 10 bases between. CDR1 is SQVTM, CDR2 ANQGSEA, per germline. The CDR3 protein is CSVATRSSYNEQFF. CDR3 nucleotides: TGCAGCGTTGCGACGCGGAGCTCCTACAATGAGCAGTTCTTC.

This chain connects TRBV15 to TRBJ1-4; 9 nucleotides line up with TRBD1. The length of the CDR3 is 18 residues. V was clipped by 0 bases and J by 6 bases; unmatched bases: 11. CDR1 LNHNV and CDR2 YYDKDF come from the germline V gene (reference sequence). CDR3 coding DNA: TGTGCCACCAGCAGAGATACAACCGGGACAGGGCAATATGAAAAACTGTTTTTT. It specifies CATSRDTTGTGQYEKLFF. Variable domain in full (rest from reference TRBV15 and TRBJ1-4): DAMVIQNPRYQVTQFGKPVTLSCSQTLNHNVMYWYQQKSSQAPKLLFHYYDKDFNNEADTPDNFQSRRPNTSFCFLDIRSPGLGDTAMYLCATSRDTTGTGQYEKLFFGSGTQLSVL.

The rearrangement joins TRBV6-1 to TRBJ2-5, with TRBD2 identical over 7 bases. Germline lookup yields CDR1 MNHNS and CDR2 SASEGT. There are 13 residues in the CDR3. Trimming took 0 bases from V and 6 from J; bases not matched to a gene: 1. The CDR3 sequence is CASSEAGTKTQYF. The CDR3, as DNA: TGTGCCAGCAGTGAAGCAGGGACTAAGACCCAGTACTTC.